This is a list of T cell receptor beta chains from one sample in a study of PD-L1 blockade in urothelial cancer. Profiling relied on immunoSEQ multiplex PCR, and the TCRdb table lists in-frame clones only, not all of them. The table lists tens of thousands of clones, about four fifths of them singletons, with about 3% in the top ten. Specimen: PBMCs, collected around atezolizumab (anti-PD-L1) treatment. These TCRs come from a man between 70 and 80 years old with urothelial cancer. The CDR3 runs from the conserved cysteine through the conserved F or W. A D gene is named only where the DNA matches it firmly. Not every row has a clone size; where given, it reads once, few, many or a size class.

D | J | V | size | DNA | CDR3
- | TRBJ2-2 | TRBV11-2 | - | TGTGCCAGCAGCTTGAGCAGGGAAAGAACCGGGGAGCTGTTTTTT | CASSLSRERTGELFF
- | TRBJ2-7 | TRBV27 | - | TGTGCCAGCAGAACCCGGGGAAGGAGGGCGAACGAGCAGTACTTC | CASRTRGRRANEQYF
TRBD2 | TRBJ2-1 | TRBV9 | - | TGTGCCAGCAGCGGCCGGGGACTAGCGGGAGGCAATGAGCAGTTCTTC | CASSGRGLAGGNEQFF
TRBD1 | TRBJ2-1 | TRBV14 | - | TGTGCCAGCAGCCAACCGACAGGGGCCAATGAGCAGTTCTTC | CASSQPTGANEQFF
- | TRBJ2-7 | TRBV7-9 | - | TGTGCCAGCAGACCTCTAGGAGTTCGGGACTACGAGCAGTACTTC | CASRPLGVRDYEQYF
- | TRBJ2-6 | TRBV19 | - | TGTGCCAGTAGCACAATCCGATCCTCTGGGGCCAACGTCCTGACTTTC | CASSTIRSSGANVLTF
- | TRBJ1-1 | TRBV11-3 | - | TGTGCCAGCAGCTTAGGGGCAGCGAACACTGAAGCTTTCTTT | CASSLGAANTEAFF
- | TRBJ2-7 | TRBV11-2 | - | TGTGCCAGCAGCTTAGATCAGGGGACCTCCTACGAGCAGTACTTC | CASSLDQGTSYEQYF
TRBD1 | TRBJ1-2 | TRBV7-9 | few | TGTGCCAGCAGCTTAGAGACAGGGGGCGGCGGCTACACCTTC | CASSLETGGGGYTF
- | TRBJ1-1 | TRBV5-4 | - | TGTGCCAGCAGCTCCGGACAACGAATGGGGGCGACTGCTGAAGCTTTCTTT | CASSSGQRMGATAEAFF
- | TRBJ1-1 | TRBV2 | - | TGTGCCAGCAGTGAGGGCAGGGTAGGCACTGAAGCTTTCTTT | CASSEGRVGTEAFF
- | TRBJ1-1 | TRBV11-2 | - | TGTGCCAGCAGCCTTGCCCCTCGTGGGGGCGTAAGCACTGAAGCTTTCTTT | CASSLAPRGGVSTEAFF
- | TRBJ1-4 | TRBV5-6 | - | TGTGCCAGCAGCTTTGCCGGGGGGGTCAGAGAAAAACTGTTTTTT | CASSFAGGVREKLFF
- | TRBJ1-4 | TRBV7-9 | - | TGTGCCAGCAGCTTGGAGGGCTTTAATGAAAAACTGTTTTTT | CASSLEGFNEKLFF
TRBD2 | TRBJ2-3 | TRBV4-2 | once | TGTGCCAGCAGCCAAGTAGCGGGGGCAGATACGCAGTATTTT | CASSQVAGADTQYF
TRBD1 | TRBJ2-7 | TRBV28 | once | TGTGCCACCGCCGGGACAGTTGCCTACGAGCAGTACTTC | CATAGTVAYEQYF
TRBD1 | TRBJ2-7 | TRBV5-6 | few | TGTGCCAGCAGTCCGCACCTCGGGACAGGGAACGAGCAGTACTTC | CASSPHLGTGNEQYF
- | TRBJ1-4 | TRBV10-2 | - | TGCGCCAGCAGACCAGGAGGCCTTAATGAAAAACTGTTTTTT | CASRPGGLNEKLFF
TRBD2 | TRBJ2-1 | TRBV4-3 | - | TGCGCCAGCAGCCAAGACTTCCGGCGGGAGTATGAGCAGTTCTTC | CASSQDFRREYEQFF
TRBD1 | TRBJ2-1 | TRBV5-5 | - | TGTGCCAGCAGCTTGGCTCTGACAGGGAAGAATGAGCAGTTCTTC | CASSLALTGKNEQFF
TRBD1 | TRBJ2-1 | TRBV7-9 | - | TGTGCCAGCAGCCCAGAGTACACAGGGGGGTACAATGAGCAGTTCTTC | CASSPEYTGGYNEQFF
- | TRBJ2-5 | TRBV30 | - | TGTGCCTCTGATCGGGGGACAGTCCTCCAAGAGACCCAGTACTTC | CASDRGTVLQETQYF
TRBD2 | TRBJ2-1 | TRBV4-3 | - | TGCGCCAGCAGCCCGAGAGGACTAGCGGGAGGGAATGAGCAGTTCTTC | CASSPRGLAGGNEQFF
TRBD1 | TRBJ1-1 | TRBV19 | - | TGTGCCAGTAGTGCCAGACAGGGGAGCGGGAACACTGAAGCTTTCTTT | CASSARQGSGNTEAFF
TRBD2 | TRBJ2-7 | TRBV7-2 | - | TGTGCCAGCAGCACCGCAGGGACTATTGAGCAGTACTTC | CASSTAGTIEQYF
TRBD2 | TRBJ2-3 | TRBV5-5 | once | TGTGCCAGCAGCTTGGGACCTCTAGCGGGGGACACAGATACGCAGTATTTT | CASSLGPLAGDTDTQYF
TRBD2 | TRBJ2-2 | TRBV2 | - | TGTGCCAGCAGTGGGGGGACTAGTCTGACCGGGGAGCTGTTTTTT | CASSGGTSLTGELFF
TRBD1 | TRBJ2-7 | TRBV11-2 | - | TGTGCCAGCAGCTTAGGAGGGGGCCTGCCGGGCGAGCAGTACTTC | CASSLGGGLPGEQYF
- | TRBJ2-3 | TRBV6-6 | - | TGTGCCAGCACCCGAGAGGTAGTCGCAGATACGCAGTATTTT | CASTREVVADTQYF
TRBD1 | TRBJ1-2 | TRBV27 | - | TGTGCCAGCAGCCTTATAGGGGACAGGGGGTCCTATGGCTACACCTTC | CASSLIGDRGSYGYTF
TRBD1 | TRBJ2-7 | TRBV12-5 | once | TGTGCTAGTGGCCCCGGGACAGGGGCCACCTACGAGCAGTACTTC | CASGPGTGATYEQYF
TRBD1 | TRBJ1-2 | TRBV4-2 | - | TGTGCCAGCAGCCCCGGGACAGCTTATGGCTACACCTTC | CASSPGTAYGYTF
TRBD1 | TRBJ2-7 | TRBV13 | few | TGTGCCAGCAGCTTTGCTCCGGGACAGGCCGCCTACGAGCAGTACTTC | CASSFAPGQAAYEQYF
TRBD1 | TRBJ1-4 | TRBV28 | - | TGTGCCAGCAGGACCCAGGGGGTCCCCAATGAAAAACTGTTTTTT | CASRTQGVPNEKLFF
TRBD2 | TRBJ2-6 | TRBV4-2 | once | TGTGCCAGCAGCCAAGGGCGGTCCGGGACTAGTACTGGGGCCAACGTCCTGACTTTC | CASSQGRSGTSTGANVLTF
- | TRBJ1-4 | TRBV19 | - | TGTGCCAGTAGGGCAAGATCGACTAATGAAAAACTGTTTTTT | CASRARSTNEKLFF
- | TRBJ1-3 | TRBV11-2 | - | TGTGCCAGCAGCTTAGGGAGATCAGGAAACACCATATATTTT | CASSLGRSGNTIYF
TRBD2 | TRBJ2-5 | TRBV7-6 | - | TGTGCCAGCAGCTTTCAGCGGGGGGGCGTAGAGACCCAGTACTTC | CASSFQRGGVETQYF
TRBD1 | TRBJ1-1 | TRBV19 | - | TGTGCCAGTAGGGAAAGGACAGGGGCAGCTTTCTTT | CASRERTGAAFF
TRBD1 | TRBJ2-3 | TRBV11-3 | - | TGTGCCAGCAGCCCAGGACAGGTCACAGATACGCAGTATTTT | CASSPGQVTDTQYF
TRBD1 | TRBJ2-1 | TRBV6-1 | few | TGTGCCAGCAGTGTCCCGGGACAGGCCTACAATGAGCAGTTCTTC | CASSVPGQAYNEQFF
- | TRBJ1-5 | TRBV18 | - | TGTGCCAGCTCACCGAACGCGCAGGAGCCCCAGCATTTT | CASSPNAQEPQHF
- | TRBJ2-6 | TRBV4-3 | once | TGCGCCAGCAGCCAAGAGGGGCGGTCTGGGGCCAACGTCCTGACTTTC | CASSQEGRSGANVLTF
TRBD1 | TRBJ2-7 | TRBV11-3 | - | TGTGCCAGCAGCTTAGTTAGTGGAGCCGGGACAGGATACGAGCAGTACTTC | CASSLVSGAGTGYEQYF
TRBD2 | TRBJ2-7 | TRBV18 | - | TGTGCCAGCTCACCACGGCCTAGCGGGAGGGCTCCGTACGAGCAGTACTTC | CASSPRPSGRAPYEQYF